This T cell receptor (beta chain) was retrieved from a study of T cell repertoires in cytomegalovirus infection. Study summary: In public TCR beta signatures, there were indications of both CMV infection and matching HLA type. General study points: CMV-specific TCR beta clonotypes restricted by HLA-C dominated the ex vivo response. Cumulative frequency of public TCR beta families picked out carriers of CMV plus the relevant HLA.

TCRdb used MiXCR to reprocess the reads, holding one entry per CDR3 protein. The sample yields about 600,000 distinct CDR3 sequences, 24% seen once. A remark on this clonotype: Its target is unknown.

V trimming: 3 bases; J trimming: 5 bases; junction bases outside the gene matches: 8. Germline assignment: CDR1 SEHNR and CDR2 FQNEAQ (reference sequence). The CDR3 consists of 15 residues. The gene calls are TRBV7-9 and TRBJ2-7; 9 nucleotides match TRBD1. Sequencing was carried out using CD8+ T cells from PBMCs. This sequence originates from a human donor in good health (CMV status not recorded). Some clones in this sample may be carry-over from other donors' samples. The CDR3 nucleotides are TGTGCCAGCAGCTTCTTGGGACAGGGTGTGGACGAGCAGTACGTC. Protein: CASSFLGQGVDEQYV.